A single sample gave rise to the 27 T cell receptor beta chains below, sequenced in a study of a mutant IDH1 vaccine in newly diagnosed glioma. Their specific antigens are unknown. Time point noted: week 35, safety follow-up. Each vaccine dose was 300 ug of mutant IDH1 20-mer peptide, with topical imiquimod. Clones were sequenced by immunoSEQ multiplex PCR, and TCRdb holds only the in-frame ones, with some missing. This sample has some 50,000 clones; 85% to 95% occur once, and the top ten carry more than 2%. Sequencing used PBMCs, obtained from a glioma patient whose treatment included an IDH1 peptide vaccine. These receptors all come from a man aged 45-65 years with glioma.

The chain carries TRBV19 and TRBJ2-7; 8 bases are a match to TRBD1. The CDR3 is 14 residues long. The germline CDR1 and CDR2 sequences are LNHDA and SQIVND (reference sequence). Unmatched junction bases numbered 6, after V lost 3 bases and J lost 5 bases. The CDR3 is CASSIQDRANEQYF. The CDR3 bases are TGTGCCAGTAGTATCCAGGACAGGGCCAACGAGCAGTACTTC.

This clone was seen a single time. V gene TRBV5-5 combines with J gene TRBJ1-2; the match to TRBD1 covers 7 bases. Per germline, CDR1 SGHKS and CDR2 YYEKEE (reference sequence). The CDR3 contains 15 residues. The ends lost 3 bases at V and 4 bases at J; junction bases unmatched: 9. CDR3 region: CASSWGDSRLYGYTF. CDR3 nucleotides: TGTGCCAGCAGCTGGGGGGACAGCAGACTCTATGGCTACACCTTC.

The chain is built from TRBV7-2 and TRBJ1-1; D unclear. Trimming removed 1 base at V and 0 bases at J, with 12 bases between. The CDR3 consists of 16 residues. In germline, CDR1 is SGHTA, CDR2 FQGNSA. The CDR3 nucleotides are TGTGCCAGCAGCTTAGATTGGGGTGGGATGAACACTGAAGCTTTCTTT. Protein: CASSLDWGGMNTEAFF.

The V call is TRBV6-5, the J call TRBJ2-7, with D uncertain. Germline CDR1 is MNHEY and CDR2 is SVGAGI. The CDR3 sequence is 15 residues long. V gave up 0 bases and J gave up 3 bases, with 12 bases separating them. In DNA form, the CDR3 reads TGTGCCAGCAGTTACTCGATAACAGCCCACTACGAGCAGTACTTC. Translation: CASSYSITAHYEQYF.

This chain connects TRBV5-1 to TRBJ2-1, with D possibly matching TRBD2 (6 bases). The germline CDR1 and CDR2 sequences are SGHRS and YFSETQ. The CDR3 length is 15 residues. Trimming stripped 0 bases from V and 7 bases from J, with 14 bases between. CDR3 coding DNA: TGCGCCAGCAGCTTGGAGGGAGGTTTGGGTAATGAGCAGTTCTTC. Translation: CASSLEGGLGNEQFF.

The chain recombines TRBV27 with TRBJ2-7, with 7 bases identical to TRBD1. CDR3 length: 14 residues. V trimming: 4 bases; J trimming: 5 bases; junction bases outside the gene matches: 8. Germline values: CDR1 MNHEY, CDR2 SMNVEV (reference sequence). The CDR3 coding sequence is TGTGCCAGCAGTTGGGTGACAGGGAGCCACGAGCAGTACTTC. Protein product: CASSWVTGSHEQYF.

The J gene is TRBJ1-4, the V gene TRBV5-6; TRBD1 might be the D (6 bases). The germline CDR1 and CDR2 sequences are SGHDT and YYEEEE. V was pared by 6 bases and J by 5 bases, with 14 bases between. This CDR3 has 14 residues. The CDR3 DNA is TGTGCCAGCAACTCCGGGACAAGAAATGAAAAACTGTTTTTT. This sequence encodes CASNSGTRNEKLFF.

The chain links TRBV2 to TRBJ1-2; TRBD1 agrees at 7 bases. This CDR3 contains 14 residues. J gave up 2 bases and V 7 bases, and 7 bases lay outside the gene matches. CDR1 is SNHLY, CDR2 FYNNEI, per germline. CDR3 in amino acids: CASNPGQLNYGYTF. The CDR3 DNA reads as TGTGCCAGCAACCCGGGACAGCTGAACTATGGCTACACCTTC.

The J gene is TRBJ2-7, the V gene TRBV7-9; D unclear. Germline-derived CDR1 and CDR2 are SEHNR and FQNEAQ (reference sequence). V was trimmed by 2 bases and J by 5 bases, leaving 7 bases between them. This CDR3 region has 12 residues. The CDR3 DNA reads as TGTGCCAGCAGCTTACTGGTGGACGAGCAGTACTTC. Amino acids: CASSLLVDEQYF. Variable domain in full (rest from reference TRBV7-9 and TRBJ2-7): DTGVSQNPRHKITKRGQNVTFRCDPISEHNRLYWYRQTLGQGPEFLTYFQNEAQLEKSRLLSDRFSAERPKGSFSTLEIQRTEQGDSAMYLCASSLLVDEQYFGPGTRLTVT.

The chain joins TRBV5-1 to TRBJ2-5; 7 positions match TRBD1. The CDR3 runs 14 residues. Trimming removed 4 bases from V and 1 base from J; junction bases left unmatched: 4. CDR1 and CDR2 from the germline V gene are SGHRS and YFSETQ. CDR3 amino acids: CASSRGTAQETQYF. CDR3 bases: TGCGCCAGCAGCAGGGGGACAGCCCAAGAGACCCAGTACTTC.

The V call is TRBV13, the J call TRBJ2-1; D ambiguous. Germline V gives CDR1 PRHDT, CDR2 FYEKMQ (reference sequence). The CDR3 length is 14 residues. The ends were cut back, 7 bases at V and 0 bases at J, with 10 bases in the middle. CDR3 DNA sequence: TGTGCCAGCATCGAGCTCCGCTCCTACAATGAGCAGTTCTTC. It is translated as CASIELRSYNEQFF.

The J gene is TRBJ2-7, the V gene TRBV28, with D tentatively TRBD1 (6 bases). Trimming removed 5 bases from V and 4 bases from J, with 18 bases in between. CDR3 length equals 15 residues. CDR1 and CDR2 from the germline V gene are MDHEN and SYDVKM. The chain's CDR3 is CASSGTGHPPYEQYF. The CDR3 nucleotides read TGTGCCAGCAGTGGAACAGGGCATCCCCCTTACGAGCAGTACTTC.

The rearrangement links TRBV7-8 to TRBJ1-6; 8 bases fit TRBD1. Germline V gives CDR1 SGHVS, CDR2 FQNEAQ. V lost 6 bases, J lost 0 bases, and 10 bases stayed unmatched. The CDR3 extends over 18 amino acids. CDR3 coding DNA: TGTGCCAGCAGGGACGGACAGGGCCTGAGCTCCTATAATTCACCCCTCCACTTT. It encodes CASRDGQGLSSYNSPLHF. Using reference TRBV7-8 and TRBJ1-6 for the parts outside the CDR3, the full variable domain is GAGVSQSPRYKVAKRGQDVALRCDPISGHVSLFWYQQALGQGPEFLTYFQNEAQLDKSGLPSDRFFAERPEGSVSTLKIQRTQQEDSAVYLCASRDGQGLSSYNSPLHFGNGTRLTVT.

The CDR3 spells CASSGEGALNSPLHF. In DNA form, the CDR3 reads TGTGCCAGCAGCGGGGAGGGGGCCCTAAATTCACCCCTCCACTTT. The gene calls are TRBV5-6 and TRBJ1-6; 7 nucleotides match TRBD1. CDR3 length equals 15 residues. J was trimmed by 7 bases and V by 4 bases; bases with no gene match: 8. Germline CDR1 and CDR2: SGHDT and YYEEEE.

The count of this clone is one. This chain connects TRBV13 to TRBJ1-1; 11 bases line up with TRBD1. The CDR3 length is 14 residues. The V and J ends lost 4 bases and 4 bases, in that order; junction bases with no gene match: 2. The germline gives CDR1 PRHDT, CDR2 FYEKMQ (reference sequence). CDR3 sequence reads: CASSYGQGATEAFF. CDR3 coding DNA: TGTGCCAGCAGCTACGGACAGGGGGCCACTGAAGCTTTCTTT.

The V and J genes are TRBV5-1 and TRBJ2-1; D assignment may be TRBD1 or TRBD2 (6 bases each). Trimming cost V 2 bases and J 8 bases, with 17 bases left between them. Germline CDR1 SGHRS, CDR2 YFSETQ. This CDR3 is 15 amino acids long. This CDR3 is CASSLRGGLGDEQFF. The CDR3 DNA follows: TGCGCCAGCAGCTTACGAGGGGGGCTGGGCGATGAGCAGTTCTTC.

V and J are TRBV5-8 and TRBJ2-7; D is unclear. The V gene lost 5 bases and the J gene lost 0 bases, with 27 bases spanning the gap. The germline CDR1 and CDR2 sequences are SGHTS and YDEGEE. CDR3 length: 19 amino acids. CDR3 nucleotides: TGTGCCAGCAGTCCCCTGGTCACAACTGTTGCCCCGAGCTCCTACGAGCAGTACTTC. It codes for CASSPLVTTVAPSSYEQYF.

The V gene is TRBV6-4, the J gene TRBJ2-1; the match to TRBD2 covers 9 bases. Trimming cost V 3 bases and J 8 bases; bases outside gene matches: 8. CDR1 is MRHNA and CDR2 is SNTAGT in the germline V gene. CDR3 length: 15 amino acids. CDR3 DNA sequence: TGTGCCAGCAGTGAGGCGGGGGGGCCGGGGGATGAGCAGTTCTTC. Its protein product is CASSEAGGPGDEQFF.

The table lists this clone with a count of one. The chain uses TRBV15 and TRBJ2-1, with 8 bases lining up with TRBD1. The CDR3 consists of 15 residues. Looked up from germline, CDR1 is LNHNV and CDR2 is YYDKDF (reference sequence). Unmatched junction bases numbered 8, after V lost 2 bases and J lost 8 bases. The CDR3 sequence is CATSRSDRDFDEQFF. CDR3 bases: TGTGCCACCAGCAGATCGGACAGGGATTTTGATGAGCAGTTCTTC.

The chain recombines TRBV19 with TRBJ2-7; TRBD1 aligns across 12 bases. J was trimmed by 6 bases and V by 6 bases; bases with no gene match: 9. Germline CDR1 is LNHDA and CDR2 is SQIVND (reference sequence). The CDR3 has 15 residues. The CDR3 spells CASSTPGQGAGEQYF. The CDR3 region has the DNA TGTGCCAGTAGCACACCGGGACAGGGGGCTGGCGAGCAGTACTTC.

The CDR3 coding sequence is TGCAGCGCTACCACGGACCGGTACGAGCAGTACTTC. It yields the protein CSATTDRYEQYF. V is TRBV29-1 and J is TRBJ2-7, with unresolved D. V shed 7 bases and J shed 4 bases, with 14 bases lying between them. Germline CDR1 reads SQVTM; CDR2 reads ANQGSEA. This CDR3 contains 12 residues.

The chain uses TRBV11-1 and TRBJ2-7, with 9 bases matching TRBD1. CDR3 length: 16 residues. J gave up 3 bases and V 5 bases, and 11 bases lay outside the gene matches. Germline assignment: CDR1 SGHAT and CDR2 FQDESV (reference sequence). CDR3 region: CASSRRKDRGLYEQYF. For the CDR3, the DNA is TGTGCCAGCAGCCGCCGTAAGGACAGGGGACTCTACGAGCAGTACTTC.

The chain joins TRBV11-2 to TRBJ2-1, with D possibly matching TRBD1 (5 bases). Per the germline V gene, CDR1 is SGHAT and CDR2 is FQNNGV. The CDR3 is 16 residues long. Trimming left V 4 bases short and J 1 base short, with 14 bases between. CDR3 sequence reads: CASSWGSVGSYNEQFF. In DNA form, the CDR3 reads TGTGCCAGCAGCTGGGGCTCAGTCGGATCCTACAATGAGCAGTTCTTC. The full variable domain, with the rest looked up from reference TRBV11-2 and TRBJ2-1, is EAGVAQSPRYKIIEKRQSVAFWCNPISGHATLYWYQQILGQGPKLLIQFQNNGVVDDSQLPKDRFSAERLKGVDSTLKIQPAKLEDSAVYLCASSWGSVGSYNEQFFGPGTRLTVL.

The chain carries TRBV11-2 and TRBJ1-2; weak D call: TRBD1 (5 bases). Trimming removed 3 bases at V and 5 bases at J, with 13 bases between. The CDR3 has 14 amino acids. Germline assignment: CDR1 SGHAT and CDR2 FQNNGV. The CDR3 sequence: CASSFPREIYGYTF. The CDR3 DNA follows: TGTGCCAGCAGCTTTCCCAGGGAGATTTATGGCTACACCTTC.

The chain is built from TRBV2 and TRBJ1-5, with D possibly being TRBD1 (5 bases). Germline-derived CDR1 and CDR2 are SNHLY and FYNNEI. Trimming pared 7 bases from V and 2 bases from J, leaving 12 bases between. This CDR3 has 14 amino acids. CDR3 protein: CASTGGTGNQPQHF. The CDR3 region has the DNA TGTGCCAGCACGGGGGGAACCGGCAATCAGCCCCAGCATTTT. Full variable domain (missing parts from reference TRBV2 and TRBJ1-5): EPEVTQTPSHQVTQMGQEVILRCVPISNHLYFYWYRQILGQKVEFLVSFYNNEISEKSEIFDDQFSVERPDGSNFTLKIRSTKLEDSAMYFCASTGGTGNQPQHFGDGTRLSIL.

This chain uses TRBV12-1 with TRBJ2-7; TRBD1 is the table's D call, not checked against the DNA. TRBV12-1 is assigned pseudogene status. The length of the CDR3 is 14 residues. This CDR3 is CASSSDRDPYEQYF. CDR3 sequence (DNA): TGTGCCAGCAGCTCAGACAGGGATCCCTACGAGCAGTACTTC.

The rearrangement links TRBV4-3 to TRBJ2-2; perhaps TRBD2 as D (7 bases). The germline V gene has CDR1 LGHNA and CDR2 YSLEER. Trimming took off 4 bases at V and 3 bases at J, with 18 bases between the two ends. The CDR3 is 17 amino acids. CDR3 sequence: CASSPGGGASDTGELFF. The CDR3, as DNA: TGCGCCAGCAGCCCCGGAGGGGGGGCGAGTGACACCGGGGAGCTGTTTTTT.